This TCR beta chain emerged from a study of blood T cell repertoires in COVID-19. In the original processing: Estimation of nucleated cell counts relied on the amplification of reference gene primers. Only in-frame clones appear in the TCRdb table, and some are missing; sequencing was by immunoSEQ multiplex PCR. The V and J calls and clone size are taken from that table; D and trimming were inferred from the DNA. The data hold roughly 170,000 clones, with roughly 80% observed a single time. The study assigned cohorts using participant-reported clinical history. Per germline, CDR1 SEHNR and CDR2 FQNEAQ (reference sequence). The CDR3 contains 12 residues. Trimming removed 3 bases at V and 6 bases at J, with 8 bases between.

This clonotype was obtained from a woman aged 50 to 65 who had recovered from COVID-19. Source material: PBMCs or T cells enriched from blood (not recorded which). The chain joins TRBV7-9 to TRBJ1-2; no reliable D call. The CDR3 DNA is TGTGCCAGCAGCTTTGGGCCAAATGGCTACACCTTC. This sequence encodes CASSFGPNGYTF.